The 11 T cell receptor beta chains listed next were all sequenced from one sample in a study of blood T cell repertoires in COVID-19. The method was immunoSEQ multiplex PCR; TCRdb's version includes in-frame clones alone and lacks a portion of them. The sample consists of about 250,000 clones, 80% to 90% of them appearing once. Sequenced material: PBMCs or T cells enriched from blood (not recorded which). These receptors were collected from a woman younger than 35 who had recovered from COVID-19.

The chain joins TRBV19 to TRBJ1-2; 8 bases align to TRBD1. The CDR3 consists of 14 residues. The V gene's germline CDR1 is LNHDA and CDR2 SQIVND (reference sequence). The J segment lost 8 bases and the V segment lost 5 bases, leaving 10 bases of the junction unmatched. CDR3 sequence: CASSLDRAAGGYTF. CDR3 sequence (DNA): TGTGCCAGTAGTCTGGACAGGGCCGCTGGGGGCTACACCTTC.

V gene TRBV5-4 combines with J gene TRBJ1-2; D is unclear. The CDR3 covers 13 residues. The V end lost 4 bases, the J end lost 6 bases, and 13 bases lay between the germline ends. CDR1 SGHNT and CDR2 YYREEE come from the germline V gene (reference sequence). CDR3 in DNA: TGTGCCAGCAGCCCATCCTTGGGAGATGGCTACACCTTC. It yields the protein CASSPSLGDGYTF.

The chain uses TRBV11-2 and TRBJ2-7; D gene ambiguous. This CDR3 comprises 11 residues. Trimming removed 3 bases from V and 3 bases from J, with 3 bases in between. Germline V lookup: CDR1 SGHAT, CDR2 FQNNGV. As DNA, the CDR3 is TGTGCCAGCAGCTTCTACTACGAGCAGTACTTC. Residues: CASSFYYEQYF.

The chain couples TRBV3-1 (or the pseudogene TRBV3-2) to TRBJ1-3; D is possibly TRBD1 (5 bases). CDR3 length: 15 amino acids. Germline V gene data show CDR1 as LGHDT and CDR2 as YNNKEL (reference sequence). Trimming left V 4 bases short and J 0 bases short, with 10 bases between. CDR3 loop: CASSRRGGSGNTIYF. The CDR3 bases are TGTGCCAGCAGCCGTCGGGGGGGCTCTGGAAACACCATATATTTT.

This sequence joins TRBV7-6 and TRBJ2-3; D uncertain. Trimming shortened V by 2 bases and J by 7 bases, and 13 bases separated the two germline ends. The CDR3 extends over 14 amino acids. Germline assignment: CDR1 SGHVS and CDR2 FNYEAQ. The CDR3 reads CASSLQRLAYTQYF. DNA for the CDR3: TGTGCCAGCAGCTTACAGCGACTCGCCTATACGCAGTATTTT.

V is TRBV11-2 and J is TRBJ1-3; 7 nucleotides line up with TRBD1. This CDR3 contains 14 residues. The germline V gene has CDR1 SGHAT and CDR2 FQNNGV. V lost 1 base, J lost 4 bases, and 1 base stayed unmatched. The DNA for the CDR3 is TGTGCCAGCAGCTTAGGGACAGGAGGAAACACCATATATTTT. Protein: CASSLGTGGNTIYF. The full variable domain, in which reference TRBV11-2 and TRBJ1-3 provide the parts outside the CDR3, is EAGVAQSPRYKIIEKRQSVAFWCNPISGHATLYWYQQILGQGPKLLIQFQNNGVVDDSQLPKDRFSAERLKGVDSTLKIQPAKLEDSAVYLCASSLGTGGNTIYFGEGSWLTVV.

This clone was counted a single time. The J gene is TRBJ1-6, the V gene TRBV7-3; D gene uncertain. Germline CDR1 SGHTA, CDR2 FQGTGA. V lost 1 base and J 12 bases, leaving 10 bases between the germline ends. The CDR3 is 13 amino acids. The CDR3 DNA follows: TGTGCCAGCAGCTTAAGCCGGGAGGGACCCCTCCACTTT. It yields the protein CASSLSREGPLHF.

The rearrangement links TRBV15 to TRBJ2-7, with 8 bases fitting TRBD1. This CDR3 region has 16 residues. Germline V lookup: CDR1 LNHNV, CDR2 YYDKDF (reference sequence). V gave up 3 bases and J gave up 0 bases; unmatched junction bases: 7. CDR3 amino acids: CATSSDRGALSYEQYF. The CDR3 region has the DNA TGTGCCACCAGCAGTGACAGGGGCGCCCTCTCCTACGAGCAGTACTTC.

In its sample, this clone was seen once. The chain carries TRBV4-1 and TRBJ2-7; 7 bases are shared with TRBD1. This CDR3 has 13 residues. After removal of 2 bases from V and 5 bases from J, the junction contained 3 bases not matched to a gene. CDR1 and CDR2 from the germline V gene are MGHRA and YSYEKL. The CDR3 protein is CASSQNRGDEQYF. The CDR3 bases are TGCGCCAGCAGCCAAAACAGGGGTGACGAGCAGTACTTC.

This sequence joins TRBV5-6 and TRBJ2-2, with D maybe TRBD2 (6 bases). CDR3 size: 16 residues. V lost 0 bases to trimming and J lost 3 bases, with 12 bases between them. Germline CDR1 and CDR2: SGHDT and YYEEEE. CDR3 DNA sequence: TGTGCCAGCAGCTTGGCCCCGCGGGGTGACACCGGGGAGCTGTTTTTT. It encodes CASSLAPRGDTGELFF.

This chain links TRBV18 with TRBJ1-1; 7 nucleotides agree with TRBD1. Looked up from germline, CDR1 is KGHSH and CDR2 is LQKENI. This CDR3 spans 12 amino acids. Trimming cost V 8 bases and J 5 bases; bases outside gene matches: 5. Here the CDR3 reads CASKPGGTEAFF. The CDR3 DNA reads TGTGCCAGCAAACCAGGGGGAACTGAAGCTTTCTTT. Based on the CDR3 plus reference TRBV18 and TRBJ1-1, the full variable domain is NAGVMQNPRHLVRRRGQEARLRCSPMKGHSHVYWYRQLPEEGLKFMVYLQKENIIDESGMPKERFSAEFPKEGPSILRIQQVVRGDSAAYFCASKPGGTEAFFGQGTRLTVV.